A selection of T cell receptor beta chains follows, all from one sample in a study of blood T cell repertoires in COVID-19. Profiling relied on immunoSEQ multiplex PCR, and the TCRdb table lists in-frame clones only, not all of them. The profile shows tens of thousands of clones, roughly 87% of them singletons. Material: peripheral blood. All receptors derive from a man between 60 and 75 years old with active COVID-19. Each CDR3 is given with its conserved first and last residue. The D gene is left open where the match is weak. A clone size is listed for some rows: how often the clone was seen (once, few, many), or a class if it is expanded.

TRBD2	.	TRBJ2-1	16	TRBV9	TGTGCCAGCACCCTGGGAGGGAGTCTAGCGGGCAATGAGCAGTTCTTC	CASTLGGSLAGNEQFF
TRBD1	.	TRBJ1-6	15	TRBV5-4	TGTGCCAGCAGCTTGGGTGGACAGGGAGGTTCACCCCTCCACTTT	CASSLGGQGGSPLHF
.	.	TRBJ1-2	16	TRBV9	TGTGCCAGCAGCGTAGCGGGGGGGAATCTTGACTATGGCTACACCTTC	CASSVAGGNLDYGYTF
TRBD1	.	TRBJ2-1	16	TRBV10-3	TGTGCCATCAGTGAGGTCGACAGGGGTGTAAGCAATGAGCAGTTCTTC	CAISEVDRGVSNEQFF
TRBD2	once	TRBJ2-1	13	TRBV28	TGTGCCAGCACTAGCGGGGTATCCAATGAGCAGTTCTTC	CASTSGVSNEQFF
TRBD2	.	TRBJ2-7	14	TRBV7-9	TGTGCCAGCAGCTCGACTAGCGGCTCCTACGAGCAGTACTTC	CASSSTSGSYEQYF
.	.	TRBJ1-2	11	TRBV29-1	TGCAGCGTTGATGAGCAGGGTTTCTACACCTTC	CSVDEQGFYTF
TRBD1	.	TRBJ2-5	16	TRBV27	TGTGCCAGCAGTTCACCCCTCCGGGACAGGAAGGGGACCCAGTACTTC	CASSSPLRDRKGTQYF
TRBD1	medium-sized	TRBJ1-1	15	TRBV5-4	TGTGCCAGCAGCTCCACGCAGGGGGCGCAAACTGAAGCTTTCTTT	CASSSTQGAQTEAFF
TRBD1	once	TRBJ1-2	14	TRBV29-1	TGCAGCGTTCCGGCCCGACAGGGCGACTATGGCTACACCTTC	CSVPARQGDYGYTF
.	.	TRBJ1-4	14	TRBV18	TGTGCCAGCTCACCACCCGGGACATATGAAAAACTGTTTTTT	CASSPPGTYEKLFF
.	.	TRBJ1-1	14	TRBV25-1	TGTGCCAGCAGTGAATACCAGGAGGGCACTGAAGCTTTCTTT	CASSEYQEGTEAFF
.	.	TRBJ2-7	12	TRBV24-1	TGTGCCACCAGTGAAACAGATTACGAGCAGTACTTC	CATSETDYEQYF
.	.	TRBJ1-2	14	TRBV28	TGTGCCAGCAGTTTCGCAGGGCAAACATATGGCTACACCTTC	CASSFAGQTYGYTF
.	.	TRBJ2-1	17	TRBV29-1	TGCAGCGTCTTCCACGGACTGGACGGGGAGTGGTTGTTTGAGCAGTTCTTC	CSVFHGLDGEWLFEQFF
.	.	TRBJ1-5	14	TRBV5-5	TGTGCCAGCAGCTTGAGTCAGGGGCTTCAGCCCCAGCATTTT	CASSLSQGLQPQHF
TRBD2	.	TRBJ2-3	17	TRBV5-1	TGCGCCAGCAGGAGGACTAGCGGGGGGGCTAGCACAGATACGCAGTATTTT	CASRRTSGGASTDTQYF
.	.	TRBJ2-2	16	TRBV5-1	TGCGCCAGCAGCCGCAGCAGGGGAACGAACACCGGGGAGCTGTTTTTT	CASSRSRGTNTGELFF
TRBD1	.	TRBJ2-3	16	TRBV7-6	TGTGCCAGCAGCTTCAACGGACAGGGGGAGTTTGATACGCAGTATTTT	CASSFNGQGEFDTQYF
.	.	TRBJ2-4	13	TRBV21-1	TGTGCCAGCAGCAGGACTGCCAAAAACATTCAGTACTTC	CASSRTAKNIQYF
.	.	TRBJ1-1	14	TRBV7-2	TGTGCCAGCAGCTTAGCGACAGGGAACACTGAAGCTTTCTTT	CASSLATGNTEAFF
TRBD1	.	TRBJ1-1	12	TRBV2	TGTGCCAGCAGCGGGGACAGCCCTTTGGCTTTCTTT	CASSGDSPLAFF
TRBD1	.	TRBJ1-4	15	TRBV9	TGTGCCAGCAGCGAGACAGGGGCAACTAATGAAAAACTGTTTTTT	CASSETGATNEKLFF
TRBD1	.	TRBJ1-1	14	TRBV6-6	TGTGCCAGCAGTTACGACAGGGGTAACACTGAAGCTTTCTTT	CASSYDRGNTEAFF
.	.	TRBJ2-1	16	TRBV23-1	TGCGCCAGCAGTCAGGGAGAGTTAAGCTCCTACAATGAGCAGTTCTTC	CASSQGELSSYNEQFF
TRBD1	.	TRBJ2-3	16	TRBV28	TGTGCCAGCAGTTTAGAAGGACAGGGGGCTGGAGATACGCAGTATTTT	CASSLEGQGAGDTQYF
TRBD1	.	TRBJ1-5	17	TRBV7-9	TGTGCCAGCAGCTTAGAGGGGACAGTACTGACGGGTCAGCCCCAGCATTTT	CASSLEGTVLTGQPQHF